A single sample is the source of the 18 T cell receptor beta chains below, sequenced in a study of CD8 T cells in Susac syndrome. RNA amounts of roughly 0.45 to 1 ug underwent reverse transcription with random hexamers. MiXCR was run by TCRdb on the immunoSEQ multiplex PCR reads, yielding one entry per CDR3 protein. Of about 130,000 distinct CDR3 sequences in the sample, nearly 95% were seen once. Sequenced sample: CD4+ T cells from PBMCs. These receptors came from a human donor in good health.

This clonotype has only one observation. The chain recombines TRBV6-1 with TRBJ1-1; a weak D match, TRBD1 (6 bases). Germline loops: CDR1 MNHNS, CDR2 SASEGT. Between the trimmed V and J ends, which lost 4 bases and 2 bases, there was a span of 11 bases. The CDR3 extends over 14 amino acids. The CDR3: CASSAGGFNTEAFF. The CDR3 DNA sequence: TGTGCCAGCAGTGCCGGGGGCTTCAACACTGAAGCTTTCTTT.

The chain combines TRBV20-1 with TRBJ2-1; 9 nucleotides align to TRBD2. Trimming at V came to 6 bases and at J to 5 bases, leaving 8 bases not matched to a gene. Germline CDR1 and CDR2: DFQATT and SNEGSKA (reference sequence). The CDR3 loop spans 14 amino acids. CDR3 in DNA: TGCAGTGCCGGGCCGGGACTAGCAGACAATGAGCAGTTCTTC. This encodes CSAGPGLADNEQFF.

This chain connects TRBV28 to TRBJ2-1; 12 nucleotides match TRBD2. The junction had 7 bases not matched to a gene; V was cut back by 7 bases and J by 9 bases. The CDR3 runs to 14 residues. Germline V gives CDR1 MDHEN, CDR2 SYDVKM. CDR3 sequence reads: CASTGGLAGSEQFF. CDR3 coding DNA: TGTGCCAGCACCGGCGGACTAGCGGGATCTGAGCAGTTCTTC. Full variable domain (outside the CDR3, taken from reference TRBV28 and TRBJ2-1): DVKVTQSSRYLVKRTGEKVFLECVQDMDHENMFWYRQDPGLGLRLIYFSYDVKMKEKGDIPEGYSVSREKKERFSLILESASTNQTSMYLCASTGGLAGSEQFFGPGTRLTVL.

This chain joins TRBV7-9 and TRBJ2-5, with 10 nucleotides matching TRBD2. Germline V CDR1 and CDR2: SEHNR, FQNEAQ (reference sequence). The CDR3 loop spans 19 amino acids. V lost 5 bases and J lost 2; bases outside the gene matches: 17. The DNA for the CDR3 is TGTGCCAGCAGCCTTCTATGGGGGCTAGCGGGAGCGGGGCAAGAGACCCAGTACTTC. This translates into CASSLLWGLAGAGQETQYF.

The chain joins TRBV5-1 to TRBJ1-5, with 8 nucleotides matching TRBD1. The length of the CDR3 is 15 residues. The V segment lost 5 bases and the J segment 3 bases; nucleotides outside the gene matches: 7. Germline loops: CDR1 SGHRS, CDR2 YFSETQ. CDR3 DNA: TGCGCCAGCAGAGCCTCGACAGGGGACAATCAGCCCCAGCATTTT. Its protein is CASRASTGDNQPQHF. Full variable domain (outside the CDR3, taken from reference TRBV5-1 and TRBJ1-5): KAGVTQTPRYLIKTRGQQVTLSCSPISGHRSVSWYQQTPGQGLQFLFEYFSETQRNKGNFPGRFSGRQFSNSRSEMNVSTLELGDSALYLCASRASTGDNQPQHFGDGTRLSIL.

This chain uses TRBV28 with TRBJ1-5; no firm D call. The V end lost 1 base, the J end lost 9 bases, and 10 bases lay between the germline ends. Germline assignment: CDR1 MDHEN and CDR2 SYDVKM. The CDR3 covers 13 residues. The CDR3 nucleotides are TGTGCCAGCAGTTTATTAGGAGTTACGCCCCAGCATTTT. It is translated as CASSLLGVTPQHF.

The rearrangement links TRBV19 to TRBJ2-7; TRBD1 matches at 8 bases. Germline V lookup: CDR1 LNHDA, CDR2 SQIVND (reference sequence). The CDR3 covers 15 residues. The junction had 5 bases not matched to a gene; V was cut back by 1 base and J by 3 bases. The CDR3 here is CASSIGGQGGYEQYF. The CDR3 DNA follows: TGTGCCAGTAGTATAGGAGGACAGGGTGGCTACGAGCAGTACTTC.

The CDR3 loop reads CASSPLSQGGSEQYF. The CDR3 region has the DNA TGTGCCAGCTCACCACTTAGTCAGGGCGGAAGCGAGCAGTACTTC. V is TRBV18 and J is TRBJ2-7; tentatively, D is TRBD1 (5 bases). The CDR3 loop spans 15 amino acids. Germline V CDR1 and CDR2: KGHSH, LQKENI. V was shortened by 1 base and J by 6 bases, with 16 bases between the two germline ends.

The genes are TRBV7-2 and TRBJ2-2; possibly TRBD2 for D (6 bases). Per germline, CDR1 SGHTA and CDR2 FQGNSA. The CDR3 consists of 15 residues. Trimming left V 5 bases short and J 7 bases short, with 17 bases between. In DNA, the CDR3 is TGTGCCAGCAGCCGGCGGGTCGGGAGTGGCGGGGAGCTGTTTTTT. Residues: CASSRRVGSGGELFF. Complete variable domain (other parts from reference TRBV7-2 and TRBJ2-2): GAGVSQSPSNKVTEKGKDVELRCDPISGHTALYWYRQSLGQGLEFLIYFQGNSAPDKSGLPSDRFSAERTGGSVSTLTIQRTQQEDSAVYLCASSRRVGSGGELFFGEGSRLTVL.

The rearrangement joins TRBV24-1 to TRBJ2-5; D not resolved. V was clipped by 5 bases and J by 2 bases, with 14 bases between them. The CDR3 extends over 15 amino acids. In germline, CDR1 is KGHDR, CDR2 SFDVKD. The CDR3 spells CATSVSSGQQETQYF. CDR3 DNA: TGTGCCACCAGTGTTTCCTCCGGGCAGCAAGAGACCCAGTACTTC.

The V call is TRBV3-1, the J call TRBJ2-5; D gene unclear. CDR1 and CDR2 (germline): LGHDT, YNNKEL (reference sequence). The germline V and J ends were trimmed by 1 base and 5 bases, with 5 bases remaining between them. CDR3 length: 12 residues. The DNA of the CDR3 is TGTGCCAGCAGCCAAGTTGTTGAGACCCAGTACTTC. As protein: CASSQVVETQYF.

The genes are TRBV15 and TRBJ1-2; no reliable D call. This CDR3 has 13 residues. Germline V lookup: CDR1 LNHNV, CDR2 YYDKDF (reference sequence). The ends were cut back, 1 base at V and 8 bases at J, with 11 bases in the middle. CDR3 DNA sequence: TGTGCCACCAGCAGAGCTTTTACCGGCGGCTACACCTTC. Amino acid sequence: CATSRAFTGGYTF.

This chain uses TRBV7-9 with TRBJ2-1; 9 nucleotides match TRBD1. Looked up from germline, CDR1 is SEHNR and CDR2 is FQNEAQ (reference sequence). This CDR3 comprises 14 residues. V lost 4 bases and J lost 7; bases outside the gene matches: 5. CDR3 residues: CASSSRQGENEQFF. The DNA for the CDR3 is TGTGCCAGCAGCTCGCGACAGGGGGAAAATGAGCAGTTCTTC.

J is TRBJ2-5 and V is TRBV5-1; D unclear. Germline V gene data show CDR1 as SGHRS and CDR2 as YFSETQ. V lost 2 bases and J lost 4, with 9 bases in between. The CDR3 runs 13 residues. CDR3 region: CASSLPDLETQYF. CDR3 DNA: TGCGCCAGCAGCTTACCGGATCTAGAGACCCAGTACTTC.

This rearrangement joins TRBV6-6 to TRBJ2-1; D not certain. The CDR3 sequence is 14 residues long. CDR1 is MNHNY, CDR2 SVGAGI, per germline (reference sequence). V was cut by 7 bases and J by 5 bases, with 15 bases left in between. The CDR3 DNA reads TGTGCCAGCACCTTAAGTGGTGAGGACAATGAGCAGTTCTTC. Translation: CASTLSGEDNEQFF.

The chain recombines TRBV12-3 or TRBV12-4 with TRBJ2-5, with unresolved D. Trimming pared 1 base from V and 5 bases from J, leaving 11 bases between. The CDR3 totals 14 residues. The CDR3: CASSLDTPRETQYF. The CDR3 nucleotides read TGTGCCAGCAGTTTAGACACCCCGAGGGAGACCCAGTACTTC.

The genes are TRBV7-2 and TRBJ2-1; D remains ambiguous. Deletions cut 5 bases from V and 4 bases from J, with 15 bases between. The germline V gene encodes CDR1 SGHTA and CDR2 FQGNSA. This CDR3 is 15 amino acids long. CDR3 bases: TGTGCCAGCAGCCCGTATGGGTTCCTTTACAATGAGCAGTTCTTC. The encoded protein is CASSPYGFLYNEQFF.

The J gene is TRBJ2-1, the V gene TRBV24-1; D is unclear. Trimming stripped 1 base from V and 8 bases from J, with 2 bases between. The germline V gene has CDR1 KGHDR and CDR2 SFDVKD. CDR3 size: 11 residues. The CDR3 loop reads CATSDFDEQFF. Written as DNA, the CDR3 is TGTGCCACCAGTGATTTTGATGAGCAGTTCTTC.